The 15 T cell receptor beta chains below were found in one sample sequenced in a study of blood T cells in healthy people across ages. A J-beta primer mix and a sample-barcoded 5' primer were used in a second PCR of roughly 6 to 12 cycles. MiXCR, run by TCRdb on the 5' RACE reads, gives a single entry per CDR3 protein. The repertoire holds about 970,000 distinct CDR3 sequences, 51% seen once, with about a fifth in the top ten. Sequenced input: blood. These receptors were collected from a woman in her sixties or seventies in good health.

In this sample, this clonotype turned up a few times. The chain links TRBV5-6 to TRBJ2-6; possibly TRBD1 for D (6 bases). The CDR3 extends over 16 amino acids. Trimming removed 4 bases at V and 4 bases at J, with 15 bases between. The germline gives CDR1 SGHDT, CDR2 YYEEEE. This chain's CDR3 is CASSTQGWYGANVLTF. CDR3 DNA: TGTGCCAGCAGCACACAGGGTTGGTACGGGGCCAACGTCCTGACTTTC.

The CDR3 sequence: CASSYSRRAGANEQFF. The CDR3 DNA is TGTGCCAGCAGTTACTCCCGGCGGGCAGGGGCGAATGAGCAGTTCTTC. The rearrangement joins TRBV6-5 to TRBJ2-1, with TRBD1 as a possible D gene (6 bases). Trimming cost V 0 bases and J 7 bases, with 16 bases left between them. The CDR3 covers 16 residues. In germline, CDR1 is MNHEY, CDR2 SVGAGI.

The chain has TRBV10-3 and TRBJ1-4; D is perhaps TRBD1 (5 bases). This CDR3 comprises 13 residues. The germline gives CDR1 ENHRY, CDR2 SYGVKD. The V end was cut by 3 bases, the J end by 8 bases, with 10 bases between. DNA for the CDR3: TGTGCCATCAGTGATTGGGACCACGAAAAACTGTTTTTT. This sequence encodes CAISDWDHEKLFF.

Only a few counts were recorded for this clonotype. The V gene is TRBV20-1, the J gene TRBJ2-7; D gene uncertain. The V end lost 3 bases, the J end lost 2 bases, and 5 bases lay between the germline ends. Germline CDR1 is DFQATT and CDR2 is SNEGSKA (reference sequence). The CDR3 runs 11 residues. DNA for the CDR3: TGCAGTGCTAGTACGACCTACGAGCAGTACTTC. Encoded protein: CSASTTYEQYF.

This chain connects TRBV18 to TRBJ1-2; possible D gene TRBD1, 5 bases. V was trimmed by 3 bases and J by 3 bases, leaving 14 bases between them. CDR3 length: 15 residues. CDR1 is KGHSH and CDR2 is LQKENI in the germline V gene. This chain's CDR3 is CASSPGQRGHYGYTF. The CDR3, as DNA: TGTGCCAGCTCACCGGGTCAGAGGGGACACTATGGCTACACCTTC. Drawing the rest from reference TRBV18 and TRBJ1-2, the complete variable domain is NAGVMQNPRHLVRRRGQEARLRCSPMKGHSHVYWYRQLPEEGLKFMVYLQKENIIDESGMPKERFSAEFPKEGPSILRIQQVVRGDSAAYFCASSPGQRGHYGYTFGSGTRLTVV.

The chain is built from TRBV28 and TRBJ2-4, with D tentatively TRBD2 (6 bases). This CDR3 is built from 13 residues. The germline V gene has CDR1 MDHEN and CDR2 SYDVKM. V lost 7 bases and J 8 bases, leaving 15 bases between the germline ends. CDR3 in amino acids: CASKGSGVDIQYF. In DNA form, the CDR3 reads TGTGCCAGCAAGGGGTCGGGGGTGGACATTCAGTACTTC.

The chain carries TRBV4-2 and TRBJ2-4; D unclear. The better agreement between TRBJ2-7 and the DNA end casts doubt on the J call. The V gene's germline CDR1 is LGHNA and CDR2 YNFKEQ. The CDR3 consists of 13 residues. The CDR3 DNA sequence: TGTGCCAGCAGCCAGACCGATTATTCCGAGCAGTACTTC. Translating gives CASSQTDYSEQYF.

J is TRBJ2-7 and V is TRBV18; D is ambiguous. The J call is doubtful: the DNA matches TRBJ2-5 better. The CDR3 length is 13 residues. Germline-derived CDR1 and CDR2 are KGHSH and LQKENI. CDR3 sequence reads: CASSPGKQETQYF. Written as DNA, the CDR3 is TGTGCCAGCTCACCAGGGAAACAAGAGACCCAGTACTTC.

The J gene is TRBJ2-1, the V gene TRBV19; TRBD1 agrees at 7 bases. CDR1 is LNHDA and CDR2 is SQIVND in the germline V gene (reference sequence). V trimming: 8 bases; J trimming: 8 bases; junction bases outside the gene matches: 9. CDR3 length: 13 amino acids. The CDR3: CASGVGGAYEQFF. DNA for the CDR3: TGTGCCAGTGGGGTAGGGGGCGCGTATGAGCAGTTCTTC.

V and J are TRBV6-1 and TRBJ1-5; 7 bases line up with TRBD1. With 6 bases clipped from V and 2 bases from J, the junction kept 16 bases outside the gene matches. The CDR3 extends over 18 amino acids. Germline CDR1 is MNHNS and CDR2 is SASEGT. CDR3 nucleotide sequence: TGTGCCAGCAGCTGGGACAGCTATTATAGCGTCGGCAATCAGCCCCAGCATTTT. Protein sequence: CASSWDSYYSVGNQPQHF.

The rearrangement uses TRBV4-2 and TRBJ1-5; D is undetermined. Trimming removed 0 bases from V and 5 bases from J, with 8 bases in between. Per the germline V gene, CDR1 is LGHNA and CDR2 is YNFKEQ. CDR3 length equals 14 residues. In nucleotides, the CDR3 is TGTGCCAGCAGCCAAGATAGGAGAGATCAGCCCCAGCATTTT. This gives the protein CASSQDRRDQPQHF.

The chain links TRBV13 to TRBJ2-7; D is possibly TRBD1 or TRBD2 (5 bases each). The CDR3 has 15 amino acids. V lost 5 bases to trimming and J lost 0 bases, with 14 bases between them. CDR1 is PRHDT, CDR2 FYEKMQ, per germline (reference sequence). In DNA form, the CDR3 reads TGTGCCAGCAGCCGGGGCCGAGTGAGCTCCTACGAGCAGTACTTC. Protein product: CASSRGRVSSYEQYF.

The chain recombines TRBV28 with TRBJ2-3; TRBD1 matches 8 bases. The CDR3 covers 14 residues. V lost 5 bases, J lost 3 bases, and 4 bases stayed unmatched. CDR1 MDHEN and CDR2 SYDVKM come from the germline V gene. CDR3: CASSRGQVTDTQYF. The CDR3, as DNA: TGTGCCAGCAGTCGGGGACAGGTTACAGATACGCAGTATTTT.

J is TRBJ2-5 and V is TRBV28; 9 nucleotides align to TRBD1. V lost 8 bases and J lost 2; bases outside the gene matches: 6. Germline lookup yields CDR1 MDHEN and CDR2 SYDVKM. The CDR3 length is 14 residues. The CDR3 bases are TGTGCCAGCTTCCGGGACAGGGCACAAGAGACCCAGTACTTC. It encodes CASFRDRAQETQYF.

CDR3 protein: CSAVDRGRNSPLHF. In DNA form, the CDR3 reads TGCAGTGCTGTTGACAGGGGGCGAAATTCACCCCTCCACTTT. This sequence joins TRBV20-1 and TRBJ1-6; TRBD1 matches 10 bases. The CDR3 is made up of 14 amino acids. The germline V gene encodes CDR1 DFQATT and CDR2 SNEGSKA (reference sequence). V shed 5 bases and J 7 bases; nucleotides not matched to a gene: 5.